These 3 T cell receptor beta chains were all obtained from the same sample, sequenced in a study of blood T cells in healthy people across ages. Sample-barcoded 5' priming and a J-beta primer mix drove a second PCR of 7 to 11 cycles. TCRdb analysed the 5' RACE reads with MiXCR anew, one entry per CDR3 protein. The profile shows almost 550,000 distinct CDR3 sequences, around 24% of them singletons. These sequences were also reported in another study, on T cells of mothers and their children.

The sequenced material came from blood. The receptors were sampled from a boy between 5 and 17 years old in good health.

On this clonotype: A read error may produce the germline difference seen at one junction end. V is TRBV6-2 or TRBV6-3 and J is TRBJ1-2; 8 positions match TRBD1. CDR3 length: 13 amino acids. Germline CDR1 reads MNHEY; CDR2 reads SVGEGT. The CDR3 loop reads CATGQGSYYAYTF. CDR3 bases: TGTGCCACCGGACAGGGATCCTACTATGCCTACACCTTC.

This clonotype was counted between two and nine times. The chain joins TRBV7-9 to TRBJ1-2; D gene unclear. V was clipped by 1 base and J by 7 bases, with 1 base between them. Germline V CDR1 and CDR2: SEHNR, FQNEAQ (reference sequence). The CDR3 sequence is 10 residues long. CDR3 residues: CASSLGGYTF. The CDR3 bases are TGTGCCAGCAGCTTAGGTGGCTACACCTTC.

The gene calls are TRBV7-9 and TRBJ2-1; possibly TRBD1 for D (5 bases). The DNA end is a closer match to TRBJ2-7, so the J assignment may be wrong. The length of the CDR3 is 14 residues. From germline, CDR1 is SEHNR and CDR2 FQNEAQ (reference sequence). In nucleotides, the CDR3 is TGTGCCAGCAGTGACACAGGTCCCTCCTACGAGCAGTACTTC. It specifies CASSDTGPSYEQYF.